These 7 T cell receptor beta chains came from one sample sequenced in a study of OX40 agonist ivuxolimab in advanced cancers. The method was immunoSEQ multiplex PCR; TCRdb's version includes in-frame clones alone and lacks a portion of them. The data show about 44,000 clones, with 90% to 95% seen just once and 9.5% to 12% held by the top ten. The specimen was CD4+ or CD8+ T cells sorted from blood, collected in a trial of the OX40 agonist ivuxolimab. The receptors here all came from an adult with an advanced solid tumor such as melanoma, head and neck, liver or kidney cancer.

This rearrangement joins TRBV7-9 to TRBJ2-3; 13 nucleotides match TRBD2. Germline CDR1 is SEHNR and CDR2 is FQNEAQ (reference sequence). V dropped 1 base and J dropped 6; count of bases not matched to a gene: 7. This CDR3 has 17 amino acids. In nucleotides, the CDR3 is TGTGCCAGCAGCTTAGGCCGGACTAGCGGGAGATCGGATACGCAGTATTTT. Encoded protein: CASSLGRTSGRSDTQYF.

The DNA of the CDR3 is TGTGCCAGCAGCCCCGAGCGTTTTGGGAGCGGGAGAGAGACCCAGTACTTC. It yields the protein CASSPERFGSGRETQYF. The chain employs TRBV7-9 and TRBJ2-5; TRBD2 agrees at 8 bases. The germline V gene has CDR1 SEHNR and CDR2 FQNEAQ (reference sequence). Unmatched junction bases numbered 15, after V lost 5 bases and J lost 4 bases. This CDR3 is 17 amino acids long.

The rearrangement links TRBV7-9 to TRBJ2-6; D possibly matches TRBD1 or TRBD2 (5 bases each). V lost 1 base, J lost 2 bases, and 6 bases lay in between. The CDR3 has 15 amino acids. CDR1 SEHNR and CDR2 FQNEAQ come from the germline V gene (reference sequence). This CDR3 is CASSLGGAGANVLTF. CDR3 coding DNA: TGTGCCAGCAGCTTAGGAGGGGCTGGGGCCAACGTCCTGACTTTC.

This chain joins TRBV7-8 and TRBJ2-7; D is undetermined. Germline assignment: CDR1 SGHVS and CDR2 FQNEAQ. This CDR3 comprises 15 residues. Trimming took 2 bases from V and 4 from J, leaving 15 bases between them. The CDR3 reads CASSLTRTGSYEQYF. Here the CDR3 DNA reads TGTGCCAGCAGCTTAACGAGGACCGGGTCGTACGAGCAGTACTTC.

This clone appeared once. This rearrangement joins TRBV5-5 to TRBJ1-1, with D possibly TRBD1 on 6 matching bases. V shed 4 bases and J shed 6 bases, with 13 bases lying between them. CDR3 size: 13 residues. The germline CDR1 and CDR2 sequences are SGHKS and YYEKEE (reference sequence). In DNA, the CDR3 is TGTGCCAGCAGCCAGACAGGAGTAGCTGAAGCTTTCTTT. Translated: CASSQTGVAEAFF.

This sequence joins TRBV9 and TRBJ2-7, with D perhaps TRBD2 (5 bases). The CDR3 contains 15 residues. Germline CDR1 SGDLS, CDR2 YYNGEE. The V end lost 3 bases, the J end lost 6 bases, and 19 bases lay between the germline ends. The CDR3 loop reads CASSGRDLVAGEQYF. DNA for the CDR3: TGTGCCAGCAGCGGACGGGATCTGGTGGCGGGCGAGCAGTACTTC. Full variable domain (rest looked up from reference TRBV9 and TRBJ2-7): DSGVTQTPKHLITATGQRVTLRCSPRSGDLSVYWYQQSLDQGLQFLIQYYNGEERAKGNILERFSAQQFPDLHSELNLSSLELGDSALYFCASSGRDLVAGEQYFGPGTRLTVT.

In this sample, this clone turned up once. The chain has TRBV28 and TRBJ2-7; no clear D. Germline values: CDR1 MDHEN, CDR2 SYDVKM. This CDR3 is built from 10 residues. Between the trimmed V and J ends, which lost 2 bases and 10 bases, there was a span of 6 bases. CDR3 loop: CASSLGEQYF. The CDR3 nucleotides are TGTGCCAGCAGTTTAGGTGAACAGTACTTC.